The T cell receptor (beta chain) described here comes from a study of radiation and T cells in renal cell carcinoma (dated by TCRdb to 2018 to 2020). About the full investigation: The samples were drawn from a clinical trial, where primary renal cell carcinomas were treated with 15 Gy of stereotactic body radiation therapy and then removed by nephrectomy 4 weeks afterward. A total of 3.5 million to 4.5 million unique CDR3 nucleotide sequences, encoding 2.5 million to 3 million unique CDR3 amino acid sequences, were found across all 50 or so samples. In total, 50 to 55 samples underwent TCR beta sequencing: roughly 25 tumors plus 27 peripheral blood samples. Study-wide conclusions, independent of this receptor: With a single-armed trial design, the study had no way to address how radiation dose or scheduling affects the TCR repertoire. Because pretreatment tumor biopsies were not available, the study could not determine whether clonotypes were already present within the tumor at baseline. An increase in top tumor clonotypes in blood was observed from baseline to 2 weeks post-radiation, followed by contraction by 4 weeks, which was taken to suggest transient expansion of tumor-resident clones. Dynamics of the blood repertoire were not tracked past 4 weeks after treatment.

Concerning this clone: This clone's antigen is unknown. No base quality values were provided; no much bigger clone lies one nucleotide off.

TCR beta libraries were generated from genomic DNA with the immunoSEQ kit, following the manufacturer's recommendations. To prepare the libraries, a first multiplex PCR with proprietary primers was run, followed by a second PCR that added unique barcodes, and a bead cleanup was done after each round. A positive control reaction and a negative control reaction, both provided in the kit, were run with every batch of samples. The final libraries were assessed on an Agilent 4200 TapeStation D1000 ScreenTape, pooled by volume, and quantified by qPCR. Sequencing was performed on an Illumina NextSeq500 using a MidOutput 150-cycle cartridge, with 156 Read1 cycles, 15 Index1 cycles, and the kit custom primers. The pooled library was loaded at roughly 1 pM with about 21% PhiX control spiked in. On the study's bioinformatics: Vendor-processed data were analyzed in R, and a clonotype was defined as all T cells sharing the same CDR3 nucleotide sequence. For clone abundance analyses, frequencies were normalized to the 10,000 most abundant clones in each sample. Public T cell clones, which averaged fewer than five per sample, were excluded before analysis. An abundance difference of at least 32-fold between compartments was the criterion for calling clonotypes tumor-enriched or baseline blood-enriched. A beta-binomial differential abundance model was used to identify clonotypes that expanded or contracted between blood time points. The Baroni-Urbani and Buser coefficient was used to measure tumor-blood repertoire similarity, and groups were compared with two-tailed Wilcoxon tests in R. This is the immuneACCESS table as TCRdb keeps it, with only in-frame sequences that have V and J called. A part of the clones is gone; compared with another copy, unresolved V genes explain less than half, and the rest is unexplained. V, J and clone size are taken as reported in that table, and D and trimming were inferred from the DNA itself. Across this sample there are tens of thousands of clones, with over 65% seen only once. The ten top clones hold roughly 6.1% of the sample.

The germline V gene yields MDHEN for CDR1 and SYDVKM for CDR2. Compared with germline, V lacks 3 bases and J lacks 3 bases; bases without a gene match: 9. Including cysteine and phenylalanine, the CDR3 has 16 amino acids. Only the CDR3 portion is preserved as DNA: 48 bases, with reading frame beginning at the first base. The sample's time point label, in plain terms: baseline pretreatment blood. The treatment or condition label corresponds to: 15 Gy SBRT to primary tumor, nephrectomy 4 weeks later. Serial peripheral blood from radiation-treated patients was sampled at baseline, 2 weeks and 4 weeks after SBRT to track tumor-enriched clonotypes. Every patient had renal cell carcinoma of clear cell pathology. The QIAamp DNA Blood Mini Kit (Qiagen) was used to prepare genomic DNA for TCR sequencing. Only samples passing all quality control checks were included in the analyses.

The sample in question was blood, obtained from a patient whose treatment included radiotherapy and nephrectomy. This receptor was taken from a man aged 55 to 69 with renal cell carcinoma. The chain uses TRBV28 and TRBJ2-7; 9 bases in the middle match TRBD1. The CDR3: CASSFPPGQGYYEQYF. Here is the DNA: TGTGCCAGCAGTTTCCCGCCGGGACAGGGATACTACGAGCAGTACTTC.